This is a list of T cell receptor beta chains from one sample in a study of blood T cell repertoires in COVID-19. Generated by immunoSEQ multiplex PCR, the TCRdb table keeps only in-frame clones and is missing some. The sample carries 90,000 to 150,000 clones, roughly 70% recorded once. Sequences were obtained from peripheral blood. The receptors were sampled from a human donor with acute or convalescent COVID-19. The donor label of this sample is uncertain. The CDR3 runs from the conserved cysteine through the conserved F or W. The D gene is left open where the match is weak. Only some rows state a clone size, as once, few, many or a class for expanded clones.

D gene	clone size	V gene	J gene	CDR3 DNA	CDR3 protein
NA	NA	TRBV18	TRBJ1-6	TGTGCCAGCTCACCCCAGCCTCCGGGGAATTCACCCCTCCACTTT	CASSPQPPGNSPLHF
NA	NA	TRBV7-2	TRBJ2-5	TGTGCCAGCAGCATCCGGGAACAAGAGACCCAGTACTTC	CASSIREQETQYF
NA	NA	TRBV7-8	TRBJ2-2	TGTGCCAGCAGCTTCGGGGAAGCACTCACCGGGGAGCTGTTTTTT	CASSFGEALTGELFF
TRBD1	NA	TRBV19	TRBJ1-1	TGTGCCAGTAGTCCGGGACAGGCCACGAACACTGAAGCTTTCTTT	CASSPGQATNTEAFF
NA	NA	TRBV5-5	TRBJ1-1	TGTGCCAGCAGCTGGCAGGGAAGTACTGAAACTTTCTTT	CASSWQGSTETFF
TRBD1	NA	TRBV2	TRBJ2-5	TGTGCCAGCAAGCGACAGGGGTGGGAGACCCAGTACTTC	CASKRQGWETQYF
TRBD1	once	TRBV30	TRBJ1-5	TGTGCCTGGAGTCTGACAGGGCCCCTTAGCAATCAGCCCCAGCATTTT	CAWSLTGPLSNQPQHF
TRBD1	NA	TRBV7-8	TRBJ1-2	TGTGCCAGCAGCCGGGACAGGGGCGCGAACTATGGCTACACCTTC	CASSRDRGANYGYTF
TRBD1	NA	TRBV7-9	TRBJ1-2	TGTGCCAGCAGCCTAGGACAGGGTCGGGGCTACACCTTC	CASSLGQGRGYTF
NA	NA	TRBV2	TRBJ1-1	TGTGCCAGCAGTGAAGATAGGGGAGGAGCTTTCTTT	CASSEDRGGAFF
NA	NA	TRBV2	TRBJ2-5	TGTGCCAGCAGTGAACTAGAGCTCGAGACCCAGTACTTC	CASSELELETQYF
NA	NA	TRBV29-1	TRBJ2-2	TGCAGCGTTCGGCGGGCCAACACCGGGGAGCTGTTTTTT	CSVRRANTGELFF
TRBD1	NA	TRBV9	TRBJ2-2	TGTGCCAGCAGCACCCGACAGGGGGCGACCGGGGAGCTGTTTTTT	CASSTRQGATGELFF
TRBD1	NA	TRBV2	TRBJ2-2	TGTGCCACCGCCGGGACAGATGCCGGGGAGCTGTTTTTT	CATAGTDAGELFF